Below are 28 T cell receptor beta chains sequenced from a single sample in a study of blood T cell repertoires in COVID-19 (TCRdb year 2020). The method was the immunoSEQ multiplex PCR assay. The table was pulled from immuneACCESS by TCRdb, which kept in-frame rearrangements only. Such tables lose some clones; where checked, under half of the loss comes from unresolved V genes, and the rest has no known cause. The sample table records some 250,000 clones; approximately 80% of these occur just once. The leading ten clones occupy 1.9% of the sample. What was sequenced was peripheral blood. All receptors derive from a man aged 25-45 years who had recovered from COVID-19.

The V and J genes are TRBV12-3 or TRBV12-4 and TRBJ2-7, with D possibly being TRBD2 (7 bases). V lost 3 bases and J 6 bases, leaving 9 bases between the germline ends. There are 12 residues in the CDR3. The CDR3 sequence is CASSLAGAEQYV. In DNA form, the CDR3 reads TGTGCCAGCAGTTTGGCGGGGGCCGAGCAGTACGTC.

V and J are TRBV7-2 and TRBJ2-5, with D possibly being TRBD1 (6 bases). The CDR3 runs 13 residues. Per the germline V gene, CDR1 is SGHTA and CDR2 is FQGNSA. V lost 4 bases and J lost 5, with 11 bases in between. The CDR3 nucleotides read TGTGCCAGCAGCTCCCTCAGGGGTGAGACCCAGTACTTC. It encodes CASSSLRGETQYF.

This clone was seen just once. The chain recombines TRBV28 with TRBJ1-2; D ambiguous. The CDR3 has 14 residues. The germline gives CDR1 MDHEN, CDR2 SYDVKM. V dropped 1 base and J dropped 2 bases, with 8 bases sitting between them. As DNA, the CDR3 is TGTGCCAGCAGTTTATTTTCCAGGAACTATGGCTACACCTTC. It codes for CASSLFSRNYGYTF.

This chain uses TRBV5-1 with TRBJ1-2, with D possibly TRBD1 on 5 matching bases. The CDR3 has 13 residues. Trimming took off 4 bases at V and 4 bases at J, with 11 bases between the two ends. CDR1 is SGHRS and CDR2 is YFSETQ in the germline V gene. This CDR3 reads CASSPDSSYGYTF. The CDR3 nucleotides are TGCGCCAGCAGCCCTGACAGTAGCTATGGCTACACCTTC.

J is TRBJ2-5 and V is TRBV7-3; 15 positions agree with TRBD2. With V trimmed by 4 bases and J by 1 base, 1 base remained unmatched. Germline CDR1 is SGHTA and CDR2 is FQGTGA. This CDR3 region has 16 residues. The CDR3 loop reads CASSWGLAGGQETQYF. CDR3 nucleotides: TGTGCCAGCAGCTGGGGACTAGCGGGGGGCCAAGAGACCCAGTACTTC.

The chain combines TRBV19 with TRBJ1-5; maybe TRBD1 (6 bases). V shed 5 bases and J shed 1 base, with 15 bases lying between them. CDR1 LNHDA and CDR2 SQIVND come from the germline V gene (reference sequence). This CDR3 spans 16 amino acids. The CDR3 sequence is CASSASGRGSNQPQHF. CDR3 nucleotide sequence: TGTGCCAGTAGTGCCTCGGGCAGGGGCAGCAATCAGCCCCAGCATTTT.

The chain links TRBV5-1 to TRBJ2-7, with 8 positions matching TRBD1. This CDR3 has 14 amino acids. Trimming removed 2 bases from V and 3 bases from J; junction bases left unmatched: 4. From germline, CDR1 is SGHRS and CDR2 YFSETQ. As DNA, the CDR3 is TGCGCCAGCAGCTTCTCGGACAGGGTCTACGAGCAGTACTTC. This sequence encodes CASSFSDRVYEQYF. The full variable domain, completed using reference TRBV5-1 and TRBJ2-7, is KAGVTQTPRYLIKTRGQQVTLSCSPISGHRSVSWYQQTPGQGLQFLFEYFSETQRNKGNFPGRFSGRQFSNSRSEMNVSTLELGDSALYLCASSFSDRVYEQYFGPGTRLTVT.

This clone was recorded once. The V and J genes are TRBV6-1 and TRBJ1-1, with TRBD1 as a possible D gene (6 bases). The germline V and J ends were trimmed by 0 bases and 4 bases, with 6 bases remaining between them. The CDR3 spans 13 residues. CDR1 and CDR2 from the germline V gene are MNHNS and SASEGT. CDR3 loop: CASSEAQGTEAFF. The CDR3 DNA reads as TGTGCCAGCAGTGAAGCACAGGGCACTGAAGCTTTCTTT.

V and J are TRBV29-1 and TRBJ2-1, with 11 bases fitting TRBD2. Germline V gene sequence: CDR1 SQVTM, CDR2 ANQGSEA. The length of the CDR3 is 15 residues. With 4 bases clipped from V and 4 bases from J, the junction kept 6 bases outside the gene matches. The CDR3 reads CSVAGLAGLYNEQFF. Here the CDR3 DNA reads TGCAGCGTTGCCGGACTAGCGGGCCTGTACAATGAGCAGTTCTTC.

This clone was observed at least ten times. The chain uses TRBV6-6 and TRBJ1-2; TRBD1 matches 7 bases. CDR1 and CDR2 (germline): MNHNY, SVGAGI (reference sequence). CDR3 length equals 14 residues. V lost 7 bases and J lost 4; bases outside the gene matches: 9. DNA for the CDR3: TGTGCCAGCACAAACAGGGGTTCATCCTATGGCTACACCTTC. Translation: CASTNRGSSYGYTF.

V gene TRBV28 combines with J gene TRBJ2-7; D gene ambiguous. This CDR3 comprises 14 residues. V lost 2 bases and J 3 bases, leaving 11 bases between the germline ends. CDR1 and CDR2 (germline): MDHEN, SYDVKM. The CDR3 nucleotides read TGTGCCAGCAGTTTACTTGTAACAGACTACGAGCAGTACTTC. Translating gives CASSLLVTDYEQYF.

CDR3 sequence reads: CASSTPVAGGPTDTQYF. CDR3 DNA sequence: TGTGCCAGCAGCACGCCGGTAGCGGGGGGACCCACAGATACGCAGTATTTT. V gene TRBV7-3 combines with J gene TRBJ2-3, with 10 positions matching TRBD2. V lost 5 bases, J lost 2 bases, and 10 bases stayed unmatched. The CDR3 is made up of 17 amino acids. Germline V gene sequence: CDR1 SGHTA, CDR2 FQGTGA.

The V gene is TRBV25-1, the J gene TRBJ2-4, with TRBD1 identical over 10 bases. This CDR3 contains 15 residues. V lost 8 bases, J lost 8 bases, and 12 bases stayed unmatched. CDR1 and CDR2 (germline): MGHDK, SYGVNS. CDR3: CASSAGTGETDIQYF. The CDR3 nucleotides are TGTGCCAGCTCCGCCGGGACAGGGGAAACCGACATTCAGTACTTC. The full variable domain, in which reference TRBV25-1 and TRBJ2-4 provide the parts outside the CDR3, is EADIYQTPRYLVIGTGKKITLECSQTMGHDKMYWYQQDPGMELHLIHYSYGVNSTEKGDLSSESTVSRIRTEHFPLTLESARPSHTSQYLCASSAGTGETDIQYFGAGTRLSVL.

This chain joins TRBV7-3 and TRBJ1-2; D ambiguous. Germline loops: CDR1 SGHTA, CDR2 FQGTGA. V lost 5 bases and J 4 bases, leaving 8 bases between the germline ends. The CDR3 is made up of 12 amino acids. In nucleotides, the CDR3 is TGTGCCAGCAGCCAGGAAGGCTATGGCTACACCTTC. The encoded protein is CASSQEGYGYTF.

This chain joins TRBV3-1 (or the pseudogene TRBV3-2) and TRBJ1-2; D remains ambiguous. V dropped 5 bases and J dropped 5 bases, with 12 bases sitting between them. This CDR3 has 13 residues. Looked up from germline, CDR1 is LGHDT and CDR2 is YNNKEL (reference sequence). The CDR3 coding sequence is TGTGCCAGCAGCGCGACAAGCCGTTATGGCTACACCTTC. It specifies CASSATSRYGYTF.

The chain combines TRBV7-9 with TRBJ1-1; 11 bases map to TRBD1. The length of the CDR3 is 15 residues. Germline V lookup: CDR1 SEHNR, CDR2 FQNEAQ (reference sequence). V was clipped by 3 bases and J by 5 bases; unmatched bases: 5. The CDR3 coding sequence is TGTGCCAGCAGCTTGCAGGGACAGGGGGGGACTGAAGCTTTCTTT. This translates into CASSLQGQGGTEAFF.

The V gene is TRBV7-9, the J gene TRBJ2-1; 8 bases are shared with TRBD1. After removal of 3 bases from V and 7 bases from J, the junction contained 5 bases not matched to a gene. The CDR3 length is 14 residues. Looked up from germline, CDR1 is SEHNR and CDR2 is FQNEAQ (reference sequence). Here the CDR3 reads CASSFTRTGNEQFF. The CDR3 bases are TGTGCCAGCAGCTTTACACGGACAGGGAATGAGCAGTTCTTC.

CDR3 nucleotides: TGCGCCAGCAGCCCAGGGGGTGGCAATCAGCCCCAGCATTTT. Translated: CASSPGGGNQPQHF. This chain uses TRBV5-1 with TRBJ1-5; 7 bases line up with TRBD1. V lost 4 bases and J lost 2; bases outside the gene matches: 3. The germline CDR1 and CDR2 sequences are SGHRS and YFSETQ. The CDR3 has 14 amino acids.

The CDR3 loop reads CASSIRTDTQYF. The DNA for the CDR3 is TGTGCCAGTAGTATACGGACAGATACGCAGTATTTT. The gene calls are TRBV19 and TRBJ2-3; D gene ambiguous. Germline V gives CDR1 LNHDA, CDR2 SQIVND (reference sequence). The length of the CDR3 is 12 residues. Trimming removed 2 bases from V and 3 bases from J, with 3 bases in between.

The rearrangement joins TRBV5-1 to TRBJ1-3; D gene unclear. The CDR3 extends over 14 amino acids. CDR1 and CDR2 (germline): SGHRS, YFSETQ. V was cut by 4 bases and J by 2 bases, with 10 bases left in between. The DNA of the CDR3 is TGCGCCAGCAGCCCGGGGATTGCTGGAAACACCATATATTTT. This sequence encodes CASSPGIAGNTIYF.

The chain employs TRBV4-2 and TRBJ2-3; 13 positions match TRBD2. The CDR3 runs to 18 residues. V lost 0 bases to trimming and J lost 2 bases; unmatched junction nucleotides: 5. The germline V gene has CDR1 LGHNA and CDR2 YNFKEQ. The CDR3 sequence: CASSQDLTSGGTTDTQYF. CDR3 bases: TGTGCCAGCAGCCAAGATTTGACTAGCGGGGGGACCACAGATACGCAGTATTTT.

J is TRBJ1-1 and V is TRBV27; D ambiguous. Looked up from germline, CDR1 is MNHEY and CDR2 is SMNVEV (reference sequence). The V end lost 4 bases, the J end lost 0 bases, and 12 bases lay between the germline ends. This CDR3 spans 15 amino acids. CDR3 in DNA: TGTGCCAGCAGTTACAGCATTCATATGAACACTGAAGCTTTCTTT. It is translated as CASSYSIHMNTEAFF.

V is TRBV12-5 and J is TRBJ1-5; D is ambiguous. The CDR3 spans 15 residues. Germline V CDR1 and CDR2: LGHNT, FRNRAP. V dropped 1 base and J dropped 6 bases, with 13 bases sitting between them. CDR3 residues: CASGLGRSVSQPQHF. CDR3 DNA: TGTGCTAGTGGTTTGGGACGGAGCGTAAGTCAGCCCCAGCATTTT.

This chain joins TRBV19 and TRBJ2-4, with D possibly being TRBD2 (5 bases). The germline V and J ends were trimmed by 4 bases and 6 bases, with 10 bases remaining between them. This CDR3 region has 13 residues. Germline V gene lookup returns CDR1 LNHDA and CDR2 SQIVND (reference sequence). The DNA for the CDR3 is TGTGCCAGTAGTACCACCGGAGGAAACATTCAGTACTTC. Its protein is CASSTTGGNIQYF.

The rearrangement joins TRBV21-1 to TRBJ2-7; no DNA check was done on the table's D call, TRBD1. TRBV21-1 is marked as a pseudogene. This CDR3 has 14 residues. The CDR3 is CASSGQGRKDEQYV. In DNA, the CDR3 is TGTGCCAGCAGCGGACAGGGAAGGAAGGACGAGCAGTACGTC.

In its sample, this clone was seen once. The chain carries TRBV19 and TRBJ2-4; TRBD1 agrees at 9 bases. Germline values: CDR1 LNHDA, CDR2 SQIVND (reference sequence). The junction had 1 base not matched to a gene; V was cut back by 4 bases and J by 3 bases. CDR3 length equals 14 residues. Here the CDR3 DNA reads TGTGCCAGTAGTACGGGACAGGGCAAAAACATTCAGTACTTC. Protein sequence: CASSTGQGKNIQYF.

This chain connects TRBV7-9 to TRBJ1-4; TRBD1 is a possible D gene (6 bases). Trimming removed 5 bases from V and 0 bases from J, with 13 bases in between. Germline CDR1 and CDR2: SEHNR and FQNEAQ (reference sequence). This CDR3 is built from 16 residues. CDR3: CASSPPTGATNEKLFF. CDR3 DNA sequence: TGTGCCAGCAGCCCGCCGACAGGAGCAACTAATGAAAAACTGTTTTTT.

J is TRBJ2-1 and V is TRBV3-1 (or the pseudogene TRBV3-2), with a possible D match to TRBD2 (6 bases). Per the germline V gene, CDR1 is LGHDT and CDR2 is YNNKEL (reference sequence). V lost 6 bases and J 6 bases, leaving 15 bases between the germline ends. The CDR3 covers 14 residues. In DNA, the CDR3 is TGTGCCAGCAGTCCCACCGGGACTTTCAATGAGCAGTTCTTC. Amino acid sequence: CASSPTGTFNEQFF.